This T cell receptor (beta chain) stems from a study of OX40 agonist ivuxolimab in advanced cancers. Study-wide findings and caveats: It was also the case that some nonresponders had low normalized T-cell clonal expansion.

V was pared by 6 bases and J by 5 bases, with 3 bases of the junction left unmatched. The CDR3 is 13 residues long. Germline V gene data show CDR1 as MDHEN and CDR2 as SYDVKM. This clone was picked up one time. Its matching antigen is unknown. Produced via immunoSEQ multiplex PCR; TCRdb's table is partial and in-frame only. Of tens of thousands of clones detected, roughly four fifths appear once; the ten largest clones hold 20% to 25%. The source material was CD4+ or CD8+ T cells sorted from blood, sampled in a trial of the OX40 agonist ivuxolimab. The receptor comes from an adult with an advanced solid tumor such as melanoma, head and neck, liver or kidney cancer. J is TRBJ2-1 and V is TRBV28, with TRBD2 matching over 8 bases. This chain's CDR3 is CASSQRGHNEQFF. For the CDR3, the DNA is TGTGCCAGCAGCCAGCGGGGGCACAATGAGCAGTTCTTC.